This is a list of T cell receptor beta chains from one sample in a study of cytomegalovirus exposure and HLA in healthy donors. Profiled with immunoSEQ multiplex PCR; TCRdb holds only in-frame clones, not every one. This table has 210,000 or so clones, around 83% appearing once. The sample consisted of PBMCs. These TCRs come from a girl aged 5 to 17 in good health and CMV-seronegative. CDR3s leave out the opening cysteine and the closing phenylalanine or tryptophan. The order of the fields is V gene, J gene, CDR3 protein.

TRBV5-8	TRBJ1-3	ASSLGGAQGPRGNTIY
TRBV10-1	TRBJ1-4	ASSEFVGKLF
TRBV27	TRBJ1-4	ASSSPRGRTNEKLF
TRBV5-1	TRBJ1-1	ASSLYAGPTEAF
TRBV4-3	TRBJ1-2	ASSQVGGEGSGYT
TRBV2	TRBJ2-1	ASTKSGITPNEQF
TRBV7-7	TRBJ2-1	ASSLVQDNEQF
TRBV7-9	TRBJ2-7	ASSLWPTVGYEQY
TRBV7-2	TRBJ1-4	ASSYGQGLKLF
TRBV6-1	TRBJ2-7	ASSDGGNEQY
TRBV29-1	TRBJ2-1	SAIGGAGAVGEQF
TRBV5-1	TRBJ2-2	ASSPAGGRTGELF
TRBV5-1	TRBJ2-1	ASSLGQVDNEQF
TRBV29-1	TRBJ2-7	SVEDRVSYEQY
TRBV7-9	TRBJ2-2	ASRLTENTGELF
TRBV19	TRBJ2-7	ASSITGTYEQY
TRBV5-4	TRBJ2-1	ASSRDSRTRLEGQF
TRBV4-1	TRBJ2-6	ASSQGAVRPGANVLT
TRBV29-1	TRBJ2-3	SAGSTDTQY
TRBV19	TRBJ2-5	ASRETGGRETQY
TRBV28	TRBJ2-5	ASISGAQETQY
TRBV6-6	TRBJ2-5	ASSPTSWARETQY
TRBV30	TRBJ1-5	AWTSGQSLNQPQH
TRBV7-8	TRBJ2-7	ASSSPGSPLYEQY
TRBV29-1	TRBJ2-2	SVGLLGVTGELF
TRBV5-8	TRBJ1-3	ASSLGGTGNTIY
TRBV18	TRBJ1-5	ASSPGAGGDQPQH
TRBV2	TRBJ1-3	ASSRTGGGNTIY
TRBV6-5	TRBJ2-1	ASSVHRGEQF
TRBV10-3	TRBJ2-7	AISGDRFHEQY
TRBV7-2	TRBJ2-7	ASSLSRTRGRGSYEQY
TRBV9	TRBJ1-6	ASSVGIGSGSPLH
TRBV5-1	TRBJ2-1	ASSSPSGYNEQF
TRBV19	TRBJ1-1	ASMVASYTEAF
TRBV25-1	TRBJ1-1	ASRGGRALAF
TRBV9	TRBJ1-1	ASSVGGADEAF
TRBV6-6	TRBJ1-3	ASSYSAGGGNTIY
TRBV2	TRBJ1-2	ASSDGQGPFYGYT
TRBV19	TRBJ2-7	ASRLAASGSYEQY
TRBV9	TRBJ2-1	ASSVRDRGFSEQF
TRBV7-9	TRBJ1-2	ASSLAGDRGS
TRBV18	TRBJ1-2	ASSAVTGDYGYT
TRBV7-9	TRBJ1-6	ASSLREQGGGSPLH
TRBV5-1	TRBJ2-2	ASSLVQGAGGELF
TRBV5-4	TRBJ2-1	ASSEANRQDGQF
TRBV19	TRBJ1-5	ASREAGGNFIQPQH
TRBV27	TRBJ2-7	ASSLQEGAVYEQY
TRBV7-8	TRBJ1-5	ASSLLGGGGNQPQH
TRBV7-3	TRBJ2-6	ATPSVVSGANVLT
TRBV25-1	TRBJ1-6	ASSEATGGPLH
TRBV6-1	.	ASSSARVEQY
TRBV5-4	TRBJ2-1	ASSLLASGGDNEQF
TRBV6-6	TRBJ1-1	ATGLGGLSEAF
TRBV28	TRBJ2-1	ASSASSGSSYNEQF
TRBV7-9	TRBJ1-2	ASSYVPGQGDDSYGYT
TRBV27	TRBJ1-2	ASSTDGTHYGYT
TRBV10-3	.	AISEVGPYEQY
TRBV5-4	TRBJ2-1	ASSLGGRQSSYNEQF
TRBV5-4	TRBJ1-4	ASSSATGAATNEKLF